The 18 T cell receptor beta chains in this list originate from one sample, sequenced in a study of blood T cell repertoires in COVID-19. Some clones are missing from TCRdb's copy, which holds only in-frame ones; the method was immunoSEQ multiplex PCR. The repertoire holds about 150,000 clones, around 82% seen once, with about 0.63% in the top ten. Sequencing was performed on peripheral blood. The receptors originated from a man in his 60s with COVID-19, enrolled during active disease.

This chain links TRBV19 with TRBJ1-1; 7 bases fit TRBD1. The CDR3 sequence is 10 residues long. Germline V gene data show CDR1 as LNHDA and CDR2 as SQIVND (reference sequence). Unmatched junction bases numbered 2, after V lost 9 bases and J lost 7 bases. The CDR3 loop is CASYRGEAFF. The CDR3 nucleotides are TGTGCCAGCTACAGGGGTGAAGCTTTCTTT. Full variable domain (outside the CDR3, taken from reference TRBV19 and TRBJ1-1): DGGITQSPKYLFRKEGQNVTLSCEQNLNHDAMYWYRQDPGQGLRLIYYSQIVNDFQKGDIAEGYSVSREKKESFPLTVTSAQKNPTAFYLCASYRGEAFFGQGTRLTVV.

This clone was seen only once. This chain uses TRBV5-6 with TRBJ1-6, with TRBD1 matching 7 bases. This CDR3 is 16 amino acids long. From germline, CDR1 is SGHDT and CDR2 YYEEEE. V trimming: 4 bases; J trimming: 9 bases; junction bases outside the gene matches: 13. CDR3 in DNA: TGTGCCAGCAGCCCGCCGAACCCGACAGGGTTTTCACCCCTCCACTTT. Amino acids: CASSPPNPTGFSPLHF.

The chain joins TRBV5-1 to TRBJ1-2; D unresolved. V lost 3 bases and J lost 1, with 4 bases in between. There are 12 residues in the CDR3. Germline V lookup: CDR1 SGHRS, CDR2 YFSETQ. The CDR3 spells CASSSDNYGYTF. The CDR3 bases are TGCGCCAGCAGCTCAGATAACTATGGCTACACCTTC.

The chain carries TRBV6-6 and TRBJ2-7; D perhaps matches TRBD2 (5 bases). V lost 0 bases to trimming and J lost 3 bases, with 12 bases between them. Germline V gene sequence: CDR1 MNHNY, CDR2 SVGAGI (reference sequence). This CDR3 spans 15 amino acids. The CDR3 nucleotides read TGTGCCAGCAGTTACTCAACGGGGAAAAGCTACGAGCAGTACTTC. Translation gives CASSYSTGKSYEQYF.

The chain carries TRBV20-1 and TRBJ1-1, with D tentatively TRBD1 (6 bases). Germline loops: CDR1 DFQATT, CDR2 SNEGSKA (reference sequence). Deletions cut 8 bases from V and 3 bases from J, with 10 bases between. This CDR3 is 11 amino acids long. The CDR3 sequence is CSTGSDTEAFF. The DNA for the CDR3 is TGCAGTACAGGGTCGGACACTGAAGCTTTCTTT.

The chain has TRBV13 and TRBJ2-1; 9 bases align to TRBD2. Trimming at V came to 0 bases and at J to 8 bases, leaving 14 bases not matched to a gene. The CDR3 covers 18 residues. The germline CDR1 and CDR2 sequences are PRHDT and FYEKMQ (reference sequence). The CDR3 DNA sequence: TGTGCCAGCAGCTTAGGGCAACAGCGGGGGGCCCTTAGGTATGAGCAGTTCTTC. Its translation: CASSLGQQRGALRYEQFF.

This clone is a singleton in its sample. The gene calls are TRBV6-5 and TRBJ1-3; D is possibly TRBD1 (5 bases). The germline V gene has CDR1 MNHEY and CDR2 SVGAGI. CDR3 length equals 14 residues. V was clipped by 7 bases and J by 0 bases, with 10 bases between them. The CDR3 region is CASKEGSSGNTIYF. The CDR3, as DNA: TGTGCCAGCAAGGAGGGGAGCTCTGGAAACACCATATATTTT.

This chain uses TRBV6-5 with TRBJ1-1, with no clear D. The ends were cut back, 0 bases at V and 6 bases at J, with 8 bases in the middle. CDR3 length: 13 amino acids. CDR1 MNHEY and CDR2 SVGAGI come from the germline V gene. Here the CDR3 DNA reads TGTGCCAGCAGTTACTCGCTTTCGGCTGAAGCTTTCTTT. Its translation is CASSYSLSAEAFF.

The rearrangement uses TRBV13 and TRBJ2-7; 9 nucleotides line up with TRBD1. The ends lost 10 bases at V and 4 bases at J; junction bases unmatched: 11. The germline V gene encodes CDR1 PRHDT and CDR2 FYEKMQ (reference sequence). This CDR3 has 14 residues. The DNA for the CDR3 is TGTGCCACCAAACGAGGACAGGGGAAATACGAGCAGTACTTC. It translates to CATKRGQGKYEQYF.

The chain has TRBV27 and TRBJ1-5; D unresolved. This CDR3 has 14 amino acids. Germline assignment: CDR1 MNHEY and CDR2 SMNVEV (reference sequence). With 1 base removed from V and 5 bases from J, the gap between germline ends came to 9 bases. The CDR3 coding sequence is TGTGCCAGCAGTTTATTAATCGGGGATCAGCCCCAGCATTTT. Translated: CASSLLIGDQPQHF.

CDR3 amino acids: CASSRAGVSTDTQYF. The DNA for the CDR3 is TGTGCTAGTTCTCGAGCGGGCGTTAGCACAGATACGCAGTATTTT. The J gene is TRBJ2-3, the V gene TRBV12-5, with D possibly matching TRBD2 (6 bases). The CDR3 runs 15 residues. Germline CDR1 LGHNT, CDR2 FRNRAP. Trimming left V 8 bases short and J 0 bases short, with 15 bases between. The full variable domain, rest sourced from reference TRBV12-5 and TRBJ2-3, is DARVTQTPRHKVTEMGQEVTMRCQPILGHNTVFWYRQTMMQGLELLAYFRNRAPLDDSGMPKDRFSAEMPDATLATLKIQPSEPRDSAVYFCASSRAGVSTDTQYFGPGTRLTVL.

The chain is built from TRBV4-1 and TRBJ2-3; 12 bases are a match to TRBD2. CDR1 and CDR2 from the germline V gene are MGHRA and YSYEKL. The CDR3 runs to 17 residues. J lost 2 bases, V lost 4 bases, and 7 bases had no gene match. The CDR3 nucleotides read TGCGCCAGCAGCCTTTCCGGACTAGCGGGATCCACAGATACGCAGTATTTT. Its translation: CASSLSGLAGSTDTQYF.

The V call is TRBV3-1 (or the pseudogene TRBV3-2), the J call TRBJ1-5, with D hard to call. Germline lookup yields CDR1 LGHDT and CDR2 YNNKEL (reference sequence). The CDR3 has 15 amino acids. The ends were cut back, 4 bases at V and 7 bases at J, with 17 bases in the middle. The CDR3 coding sequence is TGTGCCAGCAGCCCCACAGAGGGTGCTTACCAGCCCCAGCATTTT. Protein sequence: CASSPTEGAYQPQHF.

In its sample, this clone was seen once. The rearrangement uses TRBV28 and TRBJ2-3; a weak D match, TRBD1 (6 bases). Germline loops: CDR1 MDHEN, CDR2 SYDVKM. The CDR3 totals 14 residues. The V gene lost 5 bases and the J gene lost 4 bases, with 13 bases spanning the gap. CDR3 in amino acids: CASSHFQGSDTQYF. DNA of the CDR3: TGTGCCAGCAGTCACTTCCAGGGGTCAGATACGCAGTATTTT.

In regard to this clone: Compared with germline, one end of the junction differs, possibly owing to a read error. The rearrangement joins TRBV3-1 (or the pseudogene TRBV3-2) to TRBJ2-7, with a tentative D call TRBD2 (5 bases). Germline assignment: CDR1 LGHDT and CDR2 YNNKEL (reference sequence). This CDR3 has 12 amino acids. The CDR3: CAGSQRVYEQYF. Written as DNA, the CDR3 is TGTGCCGGCAGCCAGAGGGTTTACGAGCAGTACTTC.

This clone was seen a few times. This chain's CDR3 is CASSVATVLPYEQYF. The DNA for the CDR3 is TGTGCCAGCAGCGTAGCTACCGTTTTACCCTACGAGCAGTACTTC. J is TRBJ2-7 and V is TRBV9; D is unclear. CDR3 length: 15 amino acids. In germline, CDR1 is SGDLS, CDR2 YYNGEE. V dropped 0 bases and J dropped 2 bases, with 12 bases sitting between them.

The CDR3 sequence: CASSYSAGGTEAFF. The CDR3 DNA reads as TGTGCCAGCAGTTACTCCGCAGGGGGCACTGAAGCTTTCTTT. This chain joins TRBV6-6 and TRBJ1-1, with 7 bases that match TRBD1. The germline CDR1 and CDR2 sequences are MNHNY and SVGAGI (reference sequence). This CDR3 has 14 amino acids. V trimming: 0 bases; J trimming: 4 bases; junction bases outside the gene matches: 2.

Here the CDR3 reads CASSPRGTVREAFF. DNA for the CDR3: TGTGCCAGCAGCCCCCGTGGGACAGTCCGTGAAGCTTTCTTT. This chain connects TRBV6-5 to TRBJ1-1; TRBD1 agrees at 7 bases. The CDR3 runs 14 residues. V was pared by 6 bases and J by 7 bases, with 11 bases of the junction left unmatched. Germline V gives CDR1 MNHEY, CDR2 SVGAGI.